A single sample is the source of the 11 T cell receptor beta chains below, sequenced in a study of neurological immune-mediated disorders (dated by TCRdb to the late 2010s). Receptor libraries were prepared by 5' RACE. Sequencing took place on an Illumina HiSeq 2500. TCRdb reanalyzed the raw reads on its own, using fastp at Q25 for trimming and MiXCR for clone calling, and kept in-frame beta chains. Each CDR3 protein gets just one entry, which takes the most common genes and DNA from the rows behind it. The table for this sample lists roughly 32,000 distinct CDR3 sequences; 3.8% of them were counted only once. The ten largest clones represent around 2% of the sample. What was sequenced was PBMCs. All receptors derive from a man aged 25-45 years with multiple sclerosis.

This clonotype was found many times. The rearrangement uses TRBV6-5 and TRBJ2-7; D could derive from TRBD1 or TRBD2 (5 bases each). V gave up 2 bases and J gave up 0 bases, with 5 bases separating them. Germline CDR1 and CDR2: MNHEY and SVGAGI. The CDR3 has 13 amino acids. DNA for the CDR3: TGTGCCAGCAGTTACGGGACCTCCTACGAGCAGTACTTC. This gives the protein CASSYGTSYEQYF.

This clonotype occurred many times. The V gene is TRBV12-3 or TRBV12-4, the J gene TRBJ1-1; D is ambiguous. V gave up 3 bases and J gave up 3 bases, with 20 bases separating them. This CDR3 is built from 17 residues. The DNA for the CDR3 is TGTGCCAGCAGTTTGCAGGAAGGGTTTTATCAGGACACTGAAGCTTTCTTT. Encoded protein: CASSLQEGFYQDTEAFF.

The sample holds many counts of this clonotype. The CDR3 DNA follows: TGTGCCAGCAGTTACGTGAGTGGCTACACCTTC. This gives the protein CASSYVSGYTF. V is TRBV6-2 or TRBV6-3 and J is TRBJ1-2; D gene unclear. This CDR3 spans 11 amino acids. The germline V and J ends were trimmed by 2 bases and 7 bases, with 5 bases remaining between them. Germline CDR1 is MNHEY and CDR2 is SVGEGT.

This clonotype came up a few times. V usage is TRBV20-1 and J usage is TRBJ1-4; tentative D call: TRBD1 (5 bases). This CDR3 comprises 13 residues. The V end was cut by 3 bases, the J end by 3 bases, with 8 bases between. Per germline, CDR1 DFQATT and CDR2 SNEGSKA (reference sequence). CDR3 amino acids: CSASWGSNEKLFF. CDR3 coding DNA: TGCAGTGCTAGTTGGGGGTCTAATGAAAAACTGTTTTTT.

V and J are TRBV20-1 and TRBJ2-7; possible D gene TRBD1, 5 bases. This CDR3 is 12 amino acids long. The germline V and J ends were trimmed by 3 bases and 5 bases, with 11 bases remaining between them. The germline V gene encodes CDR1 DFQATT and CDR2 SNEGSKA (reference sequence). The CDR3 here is CSARQGPHEQYF. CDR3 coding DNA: TGCAGTGCTAGGCAGGGTCCCCACGAGCAGTACTTC.

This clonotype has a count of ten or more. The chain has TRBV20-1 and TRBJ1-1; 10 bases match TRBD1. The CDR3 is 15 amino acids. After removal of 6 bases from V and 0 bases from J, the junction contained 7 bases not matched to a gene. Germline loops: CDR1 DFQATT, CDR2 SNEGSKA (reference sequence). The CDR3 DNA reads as TGCAGTGCCCGAAAGACAGGGGGCATGAACACTGAAGCTTTCTTT. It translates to CSARKTGGMNTEAFF.

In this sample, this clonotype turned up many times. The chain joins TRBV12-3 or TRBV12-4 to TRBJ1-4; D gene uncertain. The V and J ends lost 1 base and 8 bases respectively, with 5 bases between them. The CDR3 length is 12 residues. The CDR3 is CASSLVTEKLFF. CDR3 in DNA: TGTGCCAGCAGTTTAGTGACAGAAAAACTGTTTTTT.

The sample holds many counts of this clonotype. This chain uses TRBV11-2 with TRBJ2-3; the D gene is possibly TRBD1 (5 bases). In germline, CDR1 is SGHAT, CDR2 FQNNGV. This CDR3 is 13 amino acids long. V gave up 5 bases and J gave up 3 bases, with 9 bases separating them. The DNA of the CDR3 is TGTGCCAGCAGCGCAGGGATTACAGATACGCAGTATTTT. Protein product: CASSAGITDTQYF.

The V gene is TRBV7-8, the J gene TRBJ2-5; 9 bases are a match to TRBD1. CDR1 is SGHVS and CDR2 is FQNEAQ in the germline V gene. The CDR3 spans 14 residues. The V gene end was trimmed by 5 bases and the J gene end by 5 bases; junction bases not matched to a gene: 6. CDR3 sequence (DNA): TGTGCCAGCAGCCCCACAGGGGGCCGGGAGACCCAGTACTTC. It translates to CASSPTGGRETQYF.

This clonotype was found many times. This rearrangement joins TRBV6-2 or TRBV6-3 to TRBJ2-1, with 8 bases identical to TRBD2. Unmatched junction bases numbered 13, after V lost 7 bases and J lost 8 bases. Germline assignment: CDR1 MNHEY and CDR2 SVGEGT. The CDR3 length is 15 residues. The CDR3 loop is CASNPGLGKKDEQFF. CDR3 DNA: TGTGCCAGCAACCCGGGACTAGGAAAAAAGGATGAGCAGTTCTTC.

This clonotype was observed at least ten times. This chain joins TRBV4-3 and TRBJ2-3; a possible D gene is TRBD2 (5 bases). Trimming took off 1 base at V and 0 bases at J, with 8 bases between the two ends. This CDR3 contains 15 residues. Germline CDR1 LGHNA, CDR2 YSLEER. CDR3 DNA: TGCGCCAGCAGCCAAGGGACTCCTAGCACAGATACGCAGTATTTT. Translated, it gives CASSQGTPSTDTQYF.